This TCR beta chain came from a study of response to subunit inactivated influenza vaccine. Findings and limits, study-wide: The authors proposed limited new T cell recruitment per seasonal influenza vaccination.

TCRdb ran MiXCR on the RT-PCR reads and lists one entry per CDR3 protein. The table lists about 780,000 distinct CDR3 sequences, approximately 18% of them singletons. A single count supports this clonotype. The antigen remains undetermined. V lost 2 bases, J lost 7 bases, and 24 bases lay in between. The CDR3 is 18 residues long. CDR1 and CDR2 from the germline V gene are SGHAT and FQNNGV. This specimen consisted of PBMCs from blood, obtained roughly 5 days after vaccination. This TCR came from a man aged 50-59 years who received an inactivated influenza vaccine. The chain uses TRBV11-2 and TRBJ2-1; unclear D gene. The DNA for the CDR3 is TGTGCCAGCAGCTTATGGCTGATCGGTGCCTCAGCAGGAAATGAGCAGTTCTTC. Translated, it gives CASSLWLIGASAGNEQFF.